This T cell receptor beta chain comes out of a study of T-cell reconstitution after alpha-beta-depleted transplantation in children. After removal of 2 bases from V and 3 bases from J, the junction contained 6 bases not matched to a gene. The CDR3 length is 17 residues. Germline assignment: CDR1 PRHDT and CDR2 FYEKMQ (reference sequence). In regard to this clonotype: Its antigen is not identified.

A library of TCRbeta sequences, prepared with unique molecular identifiers, was generated. Using its own MiXCR run on the PCR reads, TCRdb lists one record per CDR3 protein. The sample lists 300,000 or so distinct CDR3 sequences, around 20% occurring once. The study's findings and limits: Surviving recipient T cells and thymic progenitors produced the high day-60 TCRbeta diversity seen in some patients. T-cell counts and diversity at one year post-transplant came mainly from newly produced T cells. Reported findings indicate that, about two months after transplant, alpha-beta T cells came from several hundred expanded clones, which were derived from non-depleted graft cells.

This clonotype was sampled from a male patient younger than 18 who had a stem cell transplant for acute lymphoblastic leukemia, so the T cells may come from the graft donor. The sequencing used PBMCs, mostly from graft donor cells, collected 180 days after TCRalphabeta/CD19-depleted stem cell transplant. The rearrangement joins TRBV13 to TRBJ2-1; 11 bases fit TRBD2. CDR3 nucleotide sequence: TGTGCCAGCAGCTTATTTTCGACTAGCGGGATCTACAATGAGCAGTTCTTC. Translating gives CASSLFSTSGIYNEQFF.